These 27 T cell receptor beta chains were all obtained from the same sample, sequenced in a study of human T cells and chemical hapten exposure. TCRdb redid the calling of the RACE reads with MiXCR, one entry per CDR3 protein. The repertoire holds fewer than 55,000 distinct CDR3 sequences, roughly a tenth seen once, with approximately 16% in the top ten. Time point of the sample: patch test 3, about 24 weeks after DPC sensitization. Documented treatment: therapeutic diphenylcyclopropenone sensitization with weekly scalp DPC. This specimen was whole blood, taken in connection with sensitization to the hapten diphenylcyclopropenone (DPC). Every receptor here comes from a middle-aged woman with alopecia areata. Some clones in this sample may be carry-over from other donors' samples.

Comments on this clonotype: A single base separates this from a much larger clone, so it may be a read error. The rearrangement joins TRBV4-2 to TRBJ2-3, with no clear D. This CDR3 is 14 amino acids long. V was cut by 1 base and J by 0 bases, with 5 bases left in between. Germline CDR1 is LGHNA and CDR2 is YNFKEQ. DNA of the CDR3: TGTGCCAGCAGCCAAGGTCTGAGCACAGATACGCAGTATTTT. It translates to CASSQGLSTDTQYF.

This clonotype is termed medium-sized (0.01 to 0.1%). This chain joins TRBV6-1 and TRBJ2-3, with D maybe TRBD1 (5 bases). Deletions cut 3 bases from V and 2 bases from J, with 12 bases between. Germline values: CDR1 MNHNS, CDR2 SASEGT. This CDR3 contains 15 residues. The CDR3 loop reads CASSDSDSPTDTQYF. In DNA form, the CDR3 reads TGTGCCAGCAGTGATTCTGACAGCCCCACAGATACGCAGTATTTT.

The chain links TRBV30 to TRBJ1-4; tentatively, D is TRBD1 (6 bases). V was trimmed by 3 bases and J by 7 bases, leaving 12 bases between them. The CDR3 is 13 residues long. The germline V gene encodes CDR1 GTSNPN and CDR2 SVGIG (reference sequence). In DNA form, the CDR3 reads TGTGCCTGGAGGCCAGGGGTTGGTGAAAAACTGTTTTTT. It codes for CAWRPGVGEKLFF.

This clonotype was found many times. The chain joins TRBV6-2 or TRBV6-3 to TRBJ1-4; D might be TRBD1 (5 bases). CDR1 and CDR2 from the germline V gene are MNHEY and SVGEGT. V was clipped by 5 bases and J by 6 bases, with 16 bases between them. There are 15 residues in the CDR3. The CDR3 spells CASSHPGLGDEKLFF. CDR3 nucleotide sequence: TGTGCCAGCAGTCATCCGGGCCTGGGGGATGAAAAACTGTTTTTT.

This chain joins TRBV25-1 and TRBJ1-4; a possible D gene is TRBD1 (6 bases). V lost 4 bases and J 4 bases, leaving 13 bases between the germline ends. In germline, CDR1 is MGHDK, CDR2 SYGVNS. The length of the CDR3 is 15 residues. CDR3 protein: CASSAETGFNEKLFF. The CDR3 DNA sequence: TGTGCCAGCAGTGCCGAGACAGGATTTAATGAAAAACTGTTTTTT.

This clonotype was picked up a small number of times. V gene TRBV11-2 combines with J gene TRBJ2-3; D might be TRBD2 (5 bases). The V and J ends lost 6 bases and 5 bases respectively, with 18 bases between them. Germline V CDR1 and CDR2: SGHAT, FQNNGV. CDR3 length: 15 residues. The CDR3 spells CASSLDFLAVDTQYF. The DNA of the CDR3 is TGTGCCAGCAGTTTGGACTTTCTCGCGGTAGATACGCAGTATTTT.

As concerns this clonotype: A junction end diverges from the germline sequence, so it may reflect a read error. The rearrangement links TRBV5-1 to TRBJ2-7; the D gene is possibly TRBD1 (5 bases). Germline assignment: CDR1 SGHRS and CDR2 YFSETQ. The CDR3 loop spans 15 amino acids. CDR3 nucleotide sequence: TGTGCCAGCAGCTTGGCCATGGACACACTCTACGAGCAGTACTTC. Its translation is CASSLAMDTLYEQYF.

This clonotype was detected ten times or more. The chain carries TRBV20-1 and TRBJ1-1; D remains ambiguous. The CDR3 has 11 residues. Germline CDR1 DFQATT, CDR2 SNEGSKA (reference sequence). For the CDR3, the DNA is TGCATTATACCCGCCTTTGGTGAAGCTTTCTTT. It codes for CIIPAFGEAFF.

The V gene is TRBV7-2, the J gene TRBJ2-3; D unclear. The CDR3 has 14 amino acids. CDR1 is SGHTA, CDR2 FQGNSA, per germline. Trimming removed 1 base at V and 3 bases at J, with 8 bases between. CDR3 DNA: TGTGCCAGCAGCTTAGGAGCCCGGACAGATACGCAGTATTTT. It yields the protein CASSLGARTDTQYF.

This clonotype was counted many times. The V and J genes are TRBV2 and TRBJ1-2; no clear D. This CDR3 is 13 amino acids long. Per the germline V gene, CDR1 is SNHLY and CDR2 is FYNNEI. The V end was cut by 2 bases, the J end by 4 bases, with 8 bases between. The CDR3 coding sequence is TGTGCCAGCAGTGAATTGACTAGCTATGGCTACACCTTC. Its protein is CASSELTSYGYTF.

This rearrangement joins TRBV5-1 to TRBJ2-2; a weak D match, TRBD2 (5 bases). CDR3 size: 13 residues. Germline CDR1 and CDR2: SGHRS and YFSETQ. The V end was cut by 5 bases, the J end by 4 bases, with 9 bases between. This CDR3 reads CASRVEGTGELFF. The CDR3 bases are TGCGCCAGCAGGGTAGAGGGCACCGGGGAGCTGTTTTTT.

This clonotype was detected many times. The J gene is TRBJ2-7, the V gene TRBV6-2 or TRBV6-3, with D unresolved. The germline V and J ends were trimmed by 0 bases and 0 bases, with 9 bases remaining between them. The CDR3 length is 15 residues. Germline V CDR1 and CDR2: MNHEY, SVGEGT. The CDR3 DNA reads as TGTGCCAGCAGTTACTCGGCAGCTAGCTCCTACGAGCAGTACTTC. Its protein product is CASSYSAASSYEQYF.

This clonotype was seen a handful of times. V is TRBV12-3 or TRBV12-4 and J is TRBJ1-2, with D possibly matching TRBD1 (5 bases). Trimming pared 7 bases from V and 4 bases from J, leaving 16 bases between. The CDR3 consists of 14 residues. The CDR3: CASTMWDQPYGYTF. CDR3 nucleotides: TGTGCCAGCACCATGTGGGACCAGCCCTATGGCTACACCTTC.

The sample holds one count of this clonotype. V is TRBV7-9 and J is TRBJ1-4, with D possibly matching TRBD1 (5 bases). V shed 3 bases and J shed 7 bases, with 18 bases lying between them. This CDR3 has 16 residues. CDR1 SEHNR and CDR2 FQNEAQ come from the germline V gene (reference sequence). CDR3 residues: CASSFQTRTSAEKLFF. CDR3 sequence (DNA): TGTGCCAGCAGCTTCCAGACACGGACAAGCGCTGAAAAACTGTTTTTT.

This clonotype appeared many times. The rearrangement joins TRBV28 to TRBJ1-1; tentatively, D is TRBD1 (5 bases). CDR1 MDHEN and CDR2 SYDVKM come from the germline V gene. Trimming cost V 5 bases and J 5 bases, with 27 bases left between them. The CDR3 runs to 18 residues. CDR3 sequence reads: CASSPDMTWGPTGTEAFF. In DNA form, the CDR3 reads TGTGCCAGCAGTCCCGACATGACTTGGGGCCCTACGGGAACTGAAGCTTTCTTT.

This clonotype was detected ten times or more. The J gene is TRBJ1-1, the V gene TRBV6-4; the D gene is possibly TRBD1 (5 bases). The CDR3 spans 13 residues. Trimming removed 3 bases from V and 1 base from J, with 6 bases in between. CDR1 is MRHNA and CDR2 is SNTAGT in the germline V gene. The CDR3 DNA follows: TGTGCCAGCAGTGAAAGGGGGAACACTGAAGCTTTCTTT. Residues: CASSERGNTEAFF.

This clonotype was picked up a small number of times. The chain couples TRBV2 to TRBJ2-1; D call uncertain. With 4 bases removed from V and 5 bases from J, the gap between germline ends came to 6 bases. Germline CDR1 reads SNHLY; CDR2 reads FYNNEI. This CDR3 comprises 12 residues. CDR3 region: CASSGADNEQFF. DNA of the CDR3: TGTGCCAGCAGTGGGGCCGACAATGAGCAGTTCTTC.

The chain joins TRBV5-1 to TRBJ2-2, with 9 bases lining up with TRBD2. The CDR3 has 18 residues. The V and J ends lost 4 bases and 0 bases, in that order; junction bases with no gene match: 10. Per germline, CDR1 SGHRS and CDR2 YFSETQ. The CDR3 loop reads CASSPDSASGTNTGELFF. The DNA for the CDR3 is TGCGCCAGCAGCCCCGACTCGGCTAGCGGGACGAACACCGGGGAGCTGTTTTTT.

This chain uses TRBV6-2 or TRBV6-3 with TRBJ1-5, with D maybe TRBD1 (5 bases). The CDR3 spans 14 residues. Germline V gene sequence: CDR1 MNHEY, CDR2 SVGEGT. Trimming stripped 5 bases from V and 0 bases from J, with 8 bases between. The DNA for the CDR3 is TGTGCCAGCAGTACAGGATATAGCAATCAGCCCCAGCATTTT. Its translation is CASSTGYSNQPQHF.

This clonotype has a handful of counts. This sequence joins TRBV12-3 or TRBV12-4 and TRBJ2-5; D tentatively reads TRBD1 or TRBD2 (6 bases each). The CDR3 runs 12 residues. The V end was cut by 3 bases, the J end by 5 bases, with 7 bases between. CDR3 sequence reads: CASSFGGETQYF. CDR3 nucleotides: TGTGCCAGCAGTTTCGGGGGCGAGACCCAGTACTTC.

The rearrangement joins TRBV11-2 to TRBJ1-2; possibly TRBD1 for D (5 bases). V was clipped by 5 bases and J by 8 bases, with 15 bases between them. The V gene's germline CDR1 is SGHAT and CDR2 FQNNGV. The CDR3 runs to 13 residues. The CDR3 coding sequence is TGTGCCAGCAGCGGGCTAAGACAGTTGGGCTACACCTTC. It translates to CASSGLRQLGYTF.

This clonotype was picked up a small number of times. The J gene is TRBJ1-1, the V gene TRBV20-1; the D is unclear. Germline CDR1 reads DFQATT; CDR2 reads SNEGSKA (reference sequence). The CDR3 sequence is 14 residues long. The ends were cut back, 4 bases at V and 4 bases at J, with 16 bases in the middle. In DNA, the CDR3 is TGCAGTGCTAAGAATAGAGTTAGCGGCACTGAAGCTTTCTTT. This gives the protein CSAKNRVSGTEAFF.

The V and J genes are TRBV20-1 and TRBJ2-3, with D possibly being TRBD1 or TRBD2 (5 bases each). V dropped 1 base and J dropped 0 bases, with 11 bases sitting between them. From germline, CDR1 is DFQATT and CDR2 SNEGSKA (reference sequence). This CDR3 has 15 amino acids. CDR3 in amino acids: CSARGRDGSTDTQYF. The CDR3 DNA follows: TGCAGTGCTAGAGGCCGGGACGGTAGCACAGATACGCAGTATTTT.

There are a few counts of this clonotype. The genes are TRBV6-1 and TRBJ2-7; D is unresolved. Per germline, CDR1 MNHNS and CDR2 SASEGT. V was clipped by 6 bases and J by 4 bases, with 10 bases between them. The CDR3 spans 12 residues. CDR3 in amino acids: CASRYGWYEQYF. The CDR3 nucleotides read TGTGCCAGCAGGTACGGGTGGTACGAGCAGTACTTC.

This clonotype is categorized as medium-sized. This chain connects TRBV27 to TRBJ2-6; D is uncertain. The CDR3 length is 16 residues. Germline loops: CDR1 MNHEY, CDR2 SMNVEV (reference sequence). The V end was cut by 2 bases, the J end by 0 bases, with 8 bases between. CDR3: CASSLRLGSGANVLTF. CDR3 bases: TGTGCCAGCAGTTTACGGCTTGGCTCTGGGGCCAACGTCCTGACTTTC.

This clonotype has only a few counts. The genes are TRBV20-1 and TRBJ2-5, with a tentative D call TRBD2 (5 bases). Germline V CDR1 and CDR2: DFQATT, SNEGSKA (reference sequence). The CDR3 has 13 residues. V shed 6 bases and J shed 3 bases, with 14 bases lying between them. For the CDR3, the DNA is TGCAGTGCAATATTGGACTGGAAAGAGACCCAGTACTTC. This sequence encodes CSAILDWKETQYF.

The CDR3 loop is CASSLRTASLEKLFF. CDR3 DNA sequence: TGTGCCAGCAGTTTACGGACAGCGTCCTTAGAAAAACTGTTTTTT. The chain recombines TRBV12-3 or TRBV12-4 with TRBJ1-4; D is possibly TRBD1 (6 bases). CDR3 length equals 15 residues. V was pared by 2 bases and J by 8 bases, with 15 bases between.